Following are 25 T cell receptor beta chains from one sample sequenced in a study of CD8+CD57+ T cells in acquired aplastic anemia. The template for TCR beta VDJ and CDR3 sequence profiling was genomic DNA. TCRdb reprocessed the reads via MiXCR and lists one record per CDR3 protein. The sample shows some 170,000 distinct CDR3 sequences, 47% of them seen only once. The patients chosen for sequencing had shown expansion of CD8+CD57+ cells (detected by flow cytometry). Sequencing was carried out using sorted CD4+, CD8+, or CD8+CD57+ T cells (not recorded which) from PBMCs. These receptor sequences come from a human donor with aplastic anemia.

This chain connects TRBV15 to TRBJ1-1, with 8 bases aligning to TRBD1. The CDR3 is 16 amino acids. Losses at the gene ends were 1 base for V and 2 bases for J; bases not matched to a gene: 6. Germline V gives CDR1 LNHNV, CDR2 YYDKDF (reference sequence). This CDR3 reads CATSRALDRGNTEAFF. Here the CDR3 DNA reads TGTGCCACCAGCAGAGCCCTTGACAGGGGTAACACTGAAGCTTTCTTT.

Comment on this clonotype: This may come from a read error, since a much larger clone is one base off. The gene calls are TRBV5-4 and TRBJ2-1; TRBD2 matches at 11 bases. There are 14 residues in the CDR3. Germline-derived CDR1 and CDR2 are SGHNT and YYREEE (reference sequence). The DNA for the CDR3 is TGTGCCGGACATAGCGGGGGGGTCTACAATGAGCGGTTCTTC. Its translation is CAGHSGGVYNERFF.

The J gene is TRBJ2-2, the V gene TRBV10-3, with D perhaps assigned TRBD1 or TRBD2 (5 bases each). Germline V CDR1 and CDR2: ENHRY, SYGVKD. This CDR3 comprises 16 residues. The V end lost 6 bases, the J end lost 0 bases, and 14 bases lay between the germline ends. The CDR3 region has the DNA TGTGCCATCAGACGAAGTGAGGGACCGAACACCGGGGAGCTGTTTTTT. This gives the protein CAIRRSEGPNTGELFF.

The chain carries TRBV20-1 and TRBJ2-7; the match to TRBD1 covers 8 bases. The CDR3 is 12 amino acids. Trimming took 6 bases from V and 6 from J; bases not matched to a gene: 7. Germline V gene lookup returns CDR1 DFQATT and CDR2 SNEGSKA (reference sequence). In DNA form, the CDR3 reads TGCAGTGCCCAGGACAGGGCGGGCGAGCAGTACTTC. This gives the protein CSAQDRAGEQYF.

This clonotype was observed at least ten times. The chain has TRBV10-3 and TRBJ1-5; unclear D gene. CDR3 size: 14 residues. Germline V gene lookup returns CDR1 ENHRY and CDR2 SYGVKD. The germline V and J ends were trimmed by 2 bases and 3 bases, with 8 bases remaining between them. CDR3: CAISEGLVNQPQHF. CDR3 in DNA: TGTGCCATCAGTGAGGGACTTGTCAATCAGCCCCAGCATTTT.

Remarks on this clonotype: With a much larger clone just one base away, this may be a read error. The gene calls are TRBV4-1 and TRBJ2-1; D might be TRBD2 (5 bases). This CDR3 spans 15 amino acids. Looked up from germline, CDR1 is MGHRA and CDR2 is YSYEKL. V was cut by 3 bases and J by 5 bases, with 14 bases left in between. The CDR3 spells CASSQPGLANNEQFF. As DNA, the CDR3 is TGCGCCAGCAGCCAGCCCGGACTGGCAAACAATGAGCAGTTCTTC.

The chain carries TRBV7-8 and TRBJ1-6; D unresolved. Germline assignment: CDR1 SGHVS and CDR2 FQNEAQ. CDR3 length: 13 amino acids. Deletions cut 3 bases from V and 10 bases from J, with 10 bases between. The CDR3 spells CASSFPQPSPLHF. CDR3 nucleotide sequence: TGTGCCAGCAGCTTCCCACAGCCGTCACCCCTCCACTTT.

The V call is TRBV24-1, the J call TRBJ2-1; 9 nucleotides agree with TRBD2. The CDR3 runs to 17 residues. Germline CDR1 and CDR2: KGHDR and SFDVKD. V lost 5 bases and J lost 5; bases outside the gene matches: 12. The CDR3 bases are TGTGCCACCAGTGCCCAGGGTTGGGCTAGCGGGAACAATGAGCAGTTCTTC. It yields the protein CATSAQGWASGNNEQFF.

This clonotype was observed many times. This chain links TRBV6-1 with TRBJ2-7; 7 bases agree with TRBD1. V shed 6 bases, J shed 0 bases, and the junction held 5 bases outside the gene matches. The germline CDR1 and CDR2 sequences are MNHNS and SASEGT. The CDR3 length is 14 residues. CDR3 sequence (DNA): TGTGCCAGCAGACCCCGGGACAGCTCCTACGAGCAGTACTTC. This codes for CASRPRDSSYEQYF.

This clonotype was detected only once. The chain carries TRBV27 and TRBJ2-7, with 8 bases that match TRBD2. CDR3 length: 14 amino acids. The germline gives CDR1 MNHEY, CDR2 SMNVEV (reference sequence). Unmatched junction bases numbered 7, after V lost 3 bases and J lost 6 bases. The CDR3 DNA sequence: TGTGCCAGCAGTTTCTCATTGGCGGGGGGCGAGCAGTACTTC. It yields the protein CASSFSLAGGEQYF.

CDR3 sequence: CASTANDRTLYEAFF. DNA for the CDR3: TGTGCCAGCACCGCGAACGACAGGACCCTTTATGAAGCTTTCTTT. This chain connects TRBV11-1 to TRBJ1-1; a possible D gene is TRBD1 (6 bases). The CDR3 runs 15 residues. CDR1 is SGHAT, CDR2 FQDESV, per germline (reference sequence). Trimming shortened V by 7 bases and J by 7 bases, and 22 bases separated the two germline ends. The complete variable domain, with remaining parts taken from reference TRBV11-1 and TRBJ1-1, reads EAEVAQSPRYKITEKSQAVAFWCDPISGHATLYWYRQILGQGPELLVQFQDESVVDDSQLPKDRFSAERLKGVDSTLKIQPAELGDSAMYLCASTANDRTLYEAFFGQGTRLTVV.

The chain combines TRBV7-9 with TRBJ2-1; possibly TRBD2 for D (6 bases). V shed 4 bases and J shed 8 bases, with 9 bases lying between them. CDR3 length equals 12 residues. Germline V gene lookup returns CDR1 SEHNR and CDR2 FQNEAQ (reference sequence). CDR3 region: CASSWRDYEQFF. CDR3 DNA sequence: TGTGCCAGCAGCTGGCGGGACTATGAGCAGTTCTTC.

The V and J genes are TRBV20-1 and TRBJ1-2, with 7 bases aligning to TRBD1. In germline, CDR1 is DFQATT, CDR2 SNEGSKA (reference sequence). J gave up 8 bases and V 6 bases, and 21 bases lay outside the gene matches. The CDR3 covers 16 residues. CDR3 in amino acids: CSARARDRDGLEGYTF. CDR3 coding DNA: TGCAGTGCCCGAGCCCGAGACAGGGACGGACTTGAGGGCTACACCTTC.

V gene TRBV12-3 or TRBV12-4 combines with J gene TRBJ1-2; no definite D call. The CDR3 consists of 11 residues. With 6 bases removed from V and 13 bases from J, the gap between germline ends came to 15 bases. CDR3 nucleotides: TGTGCCAGCAGCTCAGGACTAGACACCACCTTC. This codes for CASSSGLDTTF.

This chain connects TRBV18 to TRBJ1-2, with 10 bases aligning to TRBD1. The CDR3 runs 14 residues. From germline, CDR1 is KGHSH and CDR2 LQKENI. Germline trimming cut 4 bases from V and 7 bases from J; bases unmatched to any gene: 6. For the CDR3, the DNA is TGTGCCAGCTCACGGGACAGGGGAACTGGTGGCTACACCTTC. Translation: CASSRDRGTGGYTF.

The table lists this clonotype with many counts. V and J are TRBV7-3 and TRBJ2-3; 11 nucleotides line up with TRBD1. After removal of 3 bases from V and 4 bases from J, the junction contained 3 bases not matched to a gene. The CDR3 is 15 amino acids. The V gene's germline CDR1 is SGHTA and CDR2 FQGTGA. The CDR3 DNA sequence: TGTGCCAGCAGCTTGGTGGGACAGGGGGCAGATACGCAGTATTTT. As protein: CASSLVGQGADTQYF.

This rearrangement joins TRBV29-1 to TRBJ1-6; TRBD1 matches 8 bases. Trimming cost V 4 bases and J 8 bases; bases outside gene matches: 4. Germline V CDR1 and CDR2: SQVTM, ANQGSEA. CDR3 length: 13 residues. CDR3 nucleotides: TGCAGCGTTGGACAGGGGAGAGATTCACCCCTCCACTTT. Its translation: CSVGQGRDSPLHF.

The table lists this clonotype with many counts. The V and J genes are TRBV7-9 and TRBJ1-3, with a weak D call TRBD1 (5 bases). Germline loops: CDR1 SEHNR, CDR2 FQNEAQ (reference sequence). CDR3 length: 11 amino acids. Trimming removed 11 bases from V and 8 bases from J, with 13 bases in between. CDR3 sequence: CAWKGMDTIYF. CDR3 bases: TGTGCCTGGAAGGGGATGGACACCATATATTTT.

The chain carries TRBV11-1 and TRBJ2-7; 9 bases agree with TRBD1. In germline, CDR1 is SGHAT, CDR2 FQDESV (reference sequence). The CDR3 sequence is 21 residues long. V lost 4 bases and J lost 3; bases outside the gene matches: 25. Written as DNA, the CDR3 is TGTGCCAGCAGCTACCTCGGGACAGGGTCTTTCCTAGCGGCGATCCGCTACGAGCAGTACTTC. This sequence encodes CASSYLGTGSFLAAIRYEQYF.

This clonotype was picked up many times. The chain uses TRBV18 and TRBJ2-7, with a possible D match to TRBD2 (5 bases). V was cut by 8 bases and J by 0 bases, with 17 bases left in between. This CDR3 region has 15 residues. The germline V gene has CDR1 KGHSH and CDR2 LQKENI. CDR3 DNA sequence: TGTGCCAGCGGGAGTGCAGGACCTAACTCCTACGAGCAGTACTTC. This gives the protein CASGSAGPNSYEQYF.

The chain links TRBV7-9 to TRBJ1-6; D uncertain. Germline CDR1 SEHNR, CDR2 FQNEAQ (reference sequence). The CDR3 runs 12 residues. Trimming cost V 7 bases and J 5 bases, with 6 bases left between them. Written as DNA, the CDR3 is TGTGCCAGCACCCTTCATAATTCACCCCTCCACTTT. This sequence encodes CASTLHNSPLHF.

This clonotype has a count of ten or more. For the CDR3, the DNA is TGTGCCAGCAGTTTCGGCAGGGGCGGTTACGAGCAGTACTTC. Translation: CASSFGRGGYEQYF. V gene TRBV12-3 or TRBV12-4 combines with J gene TRBJ2-7; D might be TRBD1 (6 bases). With 3 bases removed from V and 4 bases from J, the gap between germline ends came to 13 bases. CDR3 length: 14 residues.

The J gene is TRBJ2-3, the V gene TRBV10-3; D gene ambiguous. V was pared by 3 bases and J by 4 bases, with 14 bases between. CDR1 and CDR2 (germline): ENHRY, SYGVKD. The CDR3 is 15 residues long. The CDR3 loop is CAISEVTRSPDTQYF. The CDR3 region has the DNA TGTGCCATCAGTGAAGTAACACGGTCCCCAGATACGCAGTATTTT.

This sequence joins TRBV10-3 and TRBJ2-1, with 10 bases identical to TRBD2. Germline loops: CDR1 ENHRY, CDR2 SYGVKD. V trimming: 7 bases; J trimming: 7 bases; junction bases outside the gene matches: 10. The CDR3 spans 15 residues. The CDR3 protein is CAIKPLAGDLNEQFF. The CDR3, as DNA: TGTGCCATCAAACCTCTAGCGGGAGACCTTAATGAGCAGTTCTTC.

The chain couples TRBV25-1 to TRBJ1-6; 7 bases map to TRBD1. The CDR3 has 14 residues. Per the germline V gene, CDR1 is MGHDK and CDR2 is SYGVNS. The V segment lost 4 bases and the J segment 8 bases; nucleotides outside the gene matches: 5. The CDR3 region has the DNA TGTGCCAGCAGTGTGGGACAGCGGCATTCACCCCTCCACTTT. Its translation: CASSVGQRHSPLHF.